The 29 T cell receptor beta chains below all came from one sample that was sequenced in a study of T cell repertoires in cytomegalovirus infection. From the reads, TCRdb called clonotypes with MiXCR, one entry per CDR3 protein. Among fewer than 550,000 distinct CDR3 sequences listed, approximately 11% were seen once. Sequencing input: PBMCs. These receptors came from a human donor in good health (CMV status not recorded). Some clones in this sample may be carry-over from other donors' samples.

The rearrangement links TRBV27 to TRBJ2-5; D remains unclear. Germline V lookup: CDR1 MNHEY, CDR2 SMNVEV (reference sequence). The CDR3 runs 11 residues. V lost 7 bases, J lost 3 bases, and 6 bases lay in between. CDR3 region: CASTDKETQYF. In DNA form, the CDR3 reads TGTGCCAGCACAGATAAAGAGACCCAGTACTTC.

This rearrangement joins TRBV13 to TRBJ2-5, with D possibly TRBD1 on 5 matching bases. This CDR3 is built from 17 residues. Germline loops: CDR1 PRHDT, CDR2 FYEKMQ (reference sequence). With 1 base removed from V and 2 bases from J, the gap between germline ends came to 17 bases. The CDR3 nucleotides read TGTGCCAGCAGCTTAGAGGGTGGACACGGATCACAAGAGACCCAGTACTTC. It codes for CASSLEGGHGSQETQYF.

The table lists this clonotype with many counts. J is TRBJ2-5 and V is TRBV29-1; D gene ambiguous. The CDR3 totals 12 residues. Between the trimmed V and J ends, which lost 2 bases and 5 bases, there was a span of 9 bases. Looked up from germline, CDR1 is SQVTM and CDR2 is ANQGSEA. The CDR3 spells CSVESSLETQYF. The CDR3 DNA is TGCAGCGTTGAATCCAGTTTGGAGACCCAGTACTTC.

This clonotype occurred a few times. The chain uses TRBV7-9 and TRBJ1-2; TRBD1 matches 12 bases. The ends lost 5 bases at V and 2 bases at J; junction bases unmatched: 6. CDR3 length: 16 residues. Germline V gene data show CDR1 as SEHNR and CDR2 as FQNEAQ (reference sequence). Written as DNA, the CDR3 is TGTGCCAGCAGCCTCGGGACAGGGGGCGCAAACTATGGCTACACCTTC. Translating it yields CASSLGTGGANYGYTF. The full variable domain, completed using reference TRBV7-9 and TRBJ1-2, is DTGVSQNPRHKITKRGQNVTFRCDPISEHNRLYWYRQTLGQGPEFLTYFQNEAQLEKSRLLSDRFSAERPKGSFSTLEIQRTEQGDSAMYLCASSLGTGGANYGYTFGSGTRLTVV.

This clonotype was seen repeatedly, ten times or more. V is TRBV20-1 and J is TRBJ2-5; D is unclear. This CDR3 spans 13 amino acids. Trimming stripped 6 bases from V and 2 bases from J, with 13 bases between. CDR1 is DFQATT, CDR2 SNEGSKA, per germline (reference sequence). Written as DNA, the CDR3 is TGCAGTGCAACGGCGGACCAACAAGAGACCCAGTACTTC. It translates to CSATADQQETQYF.

There are many counts of this clonotype. This chain joins TRBV27 and TRBJ2-1; 11 bases agree with TRBD1. Germline V gives CDR1 MNHEY, CDR2 SMNVEV (reference sequence). The CDR3 consists of 16 residues. J gave up 7 bases and V 5 bases, and 10 bases lay outside the gene matches. The CDR3, as DNA: TGTGCCAGCAGTCCGCAGCCGGGACAGGGGGGGAATGAGCAGTTCTTC. This gives the protein CASSPQPGQGGNEQFF.

This clonotype has a count of ten or more. The rearrangement joins TRBV11-2 to TRBJ1-1; D might be TRBD1 (6 bases). CDR1 is SGHAT and CDR2 is FQNNGV in the germline V gene. The CDR3 totals 15 residues. The V gene lost 0 bases and the J gene lost 5 bases, with 13 bases spanning the gap. CDR3 DNA: TGTGCCAGCAGCTTAGATCTCAGGGGCGTTACTGAAGCTTTCTTT. Its translation is CASSLDLRGVTEAFF.

This chain links TRBV6-1 with TRBJ1-2, with D tentatively TRBD1 (6 bases). CDR1 and CDR2 from the germline V gene are MNHNS and SASEGT. Trimming pared 6 bases from V and 7 bases from J, leaving 18 bases between. The CDR3 contains 14 residues. CDR3 protein: CASRSGQGNGGYTF. CDR3 coding DNA: TGTGCCAGCAGGTCCGGGCAGGGGAACGGTGGCTACACCTTC.

The rearrangement joins TRBV20-1 to TRBJ1-5, with D perhaps TRBD1 (5 bases). Trimming took off 6 bases at V and 6 bases at J, with 18 bases between the two ends. The CDR3 is 14 residues long. The germline V gene encodes CDR1 DFQATT and CDR2 SNEGSKA (reference sequence). The CDR3: CSALPGRAGQPQHF. CDR3 DNA sequence: TGCAGTGCCCTCCCCGGCAGGGCGGGTCAGCCCCAGCATTTT.

Only a few counts were recorded for this clonotype. This sequence joins TRBV2 and TRBJ1-2; 9 nucleotides line up with TRBD1. Germline CDR1 and CDR2: SNHLY and FYNNEI. V lost 4 bases and J lost 8; bases outside the gene matches: 8. The CDR3 sequence is 14 residues long. CDR3 sequence (DNA): TGTGCCAGCAGTGTGGACAGGGGATTATACGGCTACACCTTC. This sequence encodes CASSVDRGLYGYTF.

At least ten counts were recorded for this clonotype. The rearrangement links TRBV12-3 or TRBV12-4 to TRBJ1-4; D is ambiguous. CDR3 length: 15 amino acids. The V gene lost 6 bases and the J gene lost 5 bases, with 16 bases spanning the gap. The CDR3 region is CASSRQAAHNEKLFF. The CDR3 DNA is TGTGCCAGCAGCCGGCAGGCAGCCCACAATGAAAAACTGTTTTTT.

This clonotype has ten or more counts. The chain has TRBV11-3 and TRBJ1-5; TRBD1 agrees at 7 bases. This CDR3 region has 14 residues. The J segment lost 8 bases and the V segment lost 3 bases, leaving 7 bases of the junction unmatched. Per the germline V gene, CDR1 is SGHNT and CDR2 is YENEEA. The CDR3 sequence is CASSFSGQHKPQHF. CDR3 DNA sequence: TGTGCCAGCAGCTTCTCGGGACAGCATAAGCCCCAGCATTTT.

This clonotype was seen a few times. The V call is TRBV9, the J call TRBJ1-2; D not resolved. This CDR3 is built from 16 residues. Trimming shortened V by 3 bases and J by 5 bases, and 20 bases separated the two germline ends. In germline, CDR1 is SGDLS, CDR2 YYNGEE. The CDR3 bases are TGTGCCAGCAGCGACCCGACCTGGGCAACGGAGTATGGCTACACCTTC. Residues: CASSDPTWATEYGYTF.

Ten or more counts support this clonotype. At one of its ends the junction is not consistent with the germline gene, which may arise from a read error. The chain employs TRBV7-9 and TRBJ1-1, with D possibly being TRBD1 (5 bases). The CDR3 runs to 12 residues. From germline, CDR1 is SEHNR and CDR2 FQNEAQ (reference sequence). The CDR3 DNA reads as TGTGCCGGCAGCTCCGGGACGCTTGAAGCTTTCTTT. Amino acid sequence: CAGSSGTLEAFF.

The sample holds many counts of this clonotype. The chain employs TRBV10-3 and TRBJ2-7; D not certain. This CDR3 is 15 amino acids long. The germline V gene encodes CDR1 ENHRY and CDR2 SYGVKD. Deletions cut 2 bases from V and 5 bases from J, with 16 bases between. CDR3 DNA sequence: TGTGCCATCAGTGAGATTGACTCCGATTCGGACGAGCAGTACTTC. Translating it yields CAISEIDSDSDEQYF.

There are a few counts of this clonotype. The chain uses TRBV7-2 and TRBJ2-7; TRBD2 aligns across 13 bases. The ends lost 5 bases at V and 3 bases at J; junction bases unmatched: 1. Germline V gives CDR1 SGHTA, CDR2 FQGNSA. The CDR3 runs to 14 residues. The CDR3 nucleotides read TGTGCCAGCAGCGGGACTAGCGGGAACTACGAGCAGTACTTC. Translation: CASSGTSGNYEQYF.

This clonotype was seen at least ten times. This chain joins TRBV7-3 and TRBJ2-6; a weak D match, TRBD2 (5 bases). The germline V gene encodes CDR1 SGHTA and CDR2 FQGTGA. CDR3 length: 15 residues. V was trimmed by 5 bases and J by 4 bases, leaving 12 bases between them. CDR3 nucleotides: TGTGCCAGCAGCCCTAGCCCTCCCGGGGCCAACGTCCTGACTTTC. This sequence encodes CASSPSPPGANVLTF.

This clonotype was seen many times. This sequence joins TRBV5-6 and TRBJ2-5; TRBD1 matches 11 bases. The junction had 7 bases not matched to a gene; V was cut back by 2 bases and J by 1 base. The CDR3 runs to 17 residues. Germline V gives CDR1 SGHDT, CDR2 YYEEEE. The CDR3, as DNA: TGTGCCAGCAGCTTTGGACAGGGGGCGCTTTCCCAAGAGACCCAGTACTTC. This gives the protein CASSFGQGALSQETQYF.

This clonotype was recorded many times. This chain connects TRBV27 to TRBJ1-4; D not certain. CDR1 and CDR2 (germline): MNHEY, SMNVEV (reference sequence). The ends were cut back, 8 bases at V and 8 bases at J, with 18 bases in the middle. The CDR3 length is 14 residues. The chain's CDR3 is CASGSGPLREKLFF. The DNA of the CDR3 is TGTGCCAGCGGATCCGGGCCCCTTAGGGAAAAACTGTTTTTT.

The table lists this clonotype with many counts. The chain carries TRBV7-9 and TRBJ2-5; 8 positions match TRBD2. Germline trimming cut 1 base from V and 2 bases from J; bases unmatched to any gene: 12. The CDR3 totals 18 residues. Germline-derived CDR1 and CDR2 are SEHNR and FQNEAQ (reference sequence). CDR3 DNA: TGTGCCAGCAGCTTAGGGGACATCGGGAGGGCCGGGCAAGAGACCCAGTACTTC. It specifies CASSLGDIGRAGQETQYF.

This clonotype was counted at least ten times. CDR3 protein: CATLNWDRGNPYGYTF. The CDR3, as DNA: TGTGCCACCCTTAATTGGGACAGGGGAAATCCATATGGCTACACCTTC. This chain uses TRBV19 with TRBJ1-2, with 10 bases lining up with TRBD1. The junction had 16 bases not matched to a gene; V was cut back by 10 bases and J by 5 bases. Germline V CDR1 and CDR2: LNHDA, SQIVND (reference sequence). This CDR3 contains 16 residues.

This CDR3 is CASSVGDTGGETQYF. The CDR3 bases are TGTGCCAGCAGCGTAGGGGATACGGGAGGGGAGACCCAGTACTTC. V gene TRBV9 combines with J gene TRBJ2-5, with 8 nucleotides matching TRBD2. Germline V gene sequence: CDR1 SGDLS, CDR2 YYNGEE. V gave up 0 bases and J gave up 5 bases; unmatched junction bases: 6. The CDR3 consists of 15 residues.

This chain uses TRBV3-1 with TRBJ2-7; 10 positions match TRBD2. V lost 4 bases to trimming and J lost 10 bases; unmatched junction nucleotides: 7. The germline V gene has CDR1 LGHDT and CDR2 YNNKEL (reference sequence). The CDR3 totals 13 residues. CDR3 nucleotide sequence: TGTGCCAGCAGCCCCTCCGGGACTAGCGTTCAGTACTTC. Its translation is CASSPSGTSVQYF.

A few counts support this clonotype. The chain's CDR3 is CASSGHGTTPPPQETQYF. The CDR3 DNA follows: TGTGCCAGCAGCGGCCATGGGACAACTCCTCCCCCACAAGAGACCCAGTACTTC. The rearrangement links TRBV9 to TRBJ2-5, with D possibly TRBD1 on 6 matching bases. The length of the CDR3 is 18 residues. CDR1 and CDR2 from the germline V gene are SGDLS and YYNGEE. V was shortened by 3 bases and J by 2 bases, with 23 bases between the two germline ends.

This clonotype was seen ten or more times. The rearrangement joins TRBV10-3 to TRBJ1-2; tentatively, D is TRBD1 (5 bases). Trimming took off 6 bases at V and 6 bases at J, with 17 bases between the two ends. This CDR3 comprises 14 residues. Germline values: CDR1 ENHRY, CDR2 SYGVKD. The CDR3: CAISLGDSRHGYTF. Written as DNA, the CDR3 is TGTGCCATCAGCCTAGGGGACTCTCGGCATGGCTACACCTTC.

J is TRBJ1-6 and V is TRBV20-1; TRBD1 matches at 10 bases. V was clipped by 4 bases and J by 9 bases; unmatched bases: 9. CDR3 length: 15 residues. From germline, CDR1 is DFQATT and CDR2 SNEGSKA (reference sequence). The chain's CDR3 is CSATPTGGEGSPLHF. Written as DNA, the CDR3 is TGCAGTGCTACACCGACAGGGGGCGAAGGTTCACCCCTCCACTTT.

The gene calls are TRBV20-1 and TRBJ2-7; 14 bases line up with TRBD2. Looked up from germline, CDR1 is DFQATT and CDR2 is SNEGSKA (reference sequence). This CDR3 contains 14 residues. V gave up 7 bases and J gave up 9 bases; unmatched junction bases: 11. In nucleotides, the CDR3 is TGCAGTGGGTCGCCGGGACTAGCGGGAGAGAGGCAGTACTTC. Translation gives CSGSPGLAGERQYF.

The chain employs TRBV5-1 and TRBJ2-3; a weak D match, TRBD2 (7 bases). The CDR3 has 14 amino acids. Trimming shortened V by 6 bases and J by 4 bases, and 15 bases separated the two germline ends. Per germline, CDR1 SGHRS and CDR2 YFSETQ. The CDR3 sequence is CASTEGGASDTQYF. CDR3 coding DNA: TGCGCCAGCACGGAGGGGGGGGCGTCAGATACGCAGTATTTT. Combining the CDR3 with reference TRBV5-1 and TRBJ2-3 gives the whole variable domain KAGVTQTPRYLIKTRGQQVTLSCSPISGHRSVSWYQQTPGQGLQFLFEYFSETQRNKGNFPGRFSGRQFSNSRSEMNVSTLELGDSALYLCASTEGGASDTQYFGPGTRLTVL.

The chain combines TRBV27 with TRBJ1-5, with no clear D. V was trimmed by 6 bases and J by 9 bases, leaving 12 bases between them. The CDR3 sequence is 12 residues long. CDR1 MNHEY and CDR2 SMNVEV come from the germline V gene (reference sequence). The CDR3 here is CASRAGGGPQHF. The CDR3 coding sequence is TGTGCCAGCAGGGCCGGTGGTGGGCCCCAGCATTTT.